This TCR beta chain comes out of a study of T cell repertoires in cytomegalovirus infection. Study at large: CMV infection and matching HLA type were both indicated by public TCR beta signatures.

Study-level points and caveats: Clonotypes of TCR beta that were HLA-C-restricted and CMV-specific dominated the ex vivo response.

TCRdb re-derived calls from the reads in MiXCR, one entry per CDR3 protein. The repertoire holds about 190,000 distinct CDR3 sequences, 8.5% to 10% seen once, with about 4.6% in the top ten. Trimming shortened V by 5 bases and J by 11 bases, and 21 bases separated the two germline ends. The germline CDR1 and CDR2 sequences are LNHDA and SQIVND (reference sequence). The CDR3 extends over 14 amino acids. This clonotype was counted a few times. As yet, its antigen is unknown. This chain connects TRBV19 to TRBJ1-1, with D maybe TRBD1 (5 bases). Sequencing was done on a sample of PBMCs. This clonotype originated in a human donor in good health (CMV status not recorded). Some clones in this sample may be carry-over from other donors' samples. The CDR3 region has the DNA TGTGCCAGTAGTTTCGGGGGGTCTAACTCTCGGGCTTTCTTT. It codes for CASSFGGSNSRAFF.